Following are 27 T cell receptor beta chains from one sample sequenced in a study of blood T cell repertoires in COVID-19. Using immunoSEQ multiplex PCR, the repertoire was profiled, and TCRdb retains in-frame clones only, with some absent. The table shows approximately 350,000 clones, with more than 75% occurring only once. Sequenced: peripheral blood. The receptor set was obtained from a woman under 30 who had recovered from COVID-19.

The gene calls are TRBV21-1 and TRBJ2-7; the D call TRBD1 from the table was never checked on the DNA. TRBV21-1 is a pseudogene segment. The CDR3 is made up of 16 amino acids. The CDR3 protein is CASSKDGGGFSYEQYV. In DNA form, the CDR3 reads TGTGCCAGCAGCAAAGATGGAGGGGGCTTCTCCTACGAGCAGTACGTC.

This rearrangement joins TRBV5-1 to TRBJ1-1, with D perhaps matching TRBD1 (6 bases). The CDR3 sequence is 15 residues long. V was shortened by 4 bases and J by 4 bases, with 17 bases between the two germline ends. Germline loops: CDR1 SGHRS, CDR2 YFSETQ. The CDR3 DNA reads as TGCGCCAGCAGCCTACAGGGTATTAGGGGCACTGAAGCTTTCTTT. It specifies CASSLQGIRGTEAFF.

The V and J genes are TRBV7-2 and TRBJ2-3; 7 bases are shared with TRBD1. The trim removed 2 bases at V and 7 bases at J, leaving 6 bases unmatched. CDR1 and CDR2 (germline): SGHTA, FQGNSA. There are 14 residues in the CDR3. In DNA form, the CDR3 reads TGTGCCAGCAGCTTAACGAAACAGGGGTATACGCAGTATTTT. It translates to CASSLTKQGYTQYF.

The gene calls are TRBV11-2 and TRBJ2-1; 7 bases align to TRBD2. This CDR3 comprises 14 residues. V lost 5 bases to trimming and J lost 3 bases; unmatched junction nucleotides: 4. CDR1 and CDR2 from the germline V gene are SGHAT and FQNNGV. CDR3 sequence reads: CASSTGLDYNEQFF. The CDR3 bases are TGTGCCAGCAGCACCGGACTAGACTACAATGAGCAGTTCTTC. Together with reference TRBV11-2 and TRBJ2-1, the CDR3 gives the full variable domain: EAGVAQSPRYKIIEKRQSVAFWCNPISGHATLYWYQQILGQGPKLLIQFQNNGVVDDSQLPKDRFSAERLKGVDSTLKIQPAKLEDSAVYLCASSTGLDYNEQFFGPGTRLTVL.

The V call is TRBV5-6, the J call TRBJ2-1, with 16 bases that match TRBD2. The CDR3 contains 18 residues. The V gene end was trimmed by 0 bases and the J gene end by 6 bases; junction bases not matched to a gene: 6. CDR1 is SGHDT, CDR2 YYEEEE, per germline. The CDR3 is CASSLAGTSGRAFNEQFF. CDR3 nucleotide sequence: TGTGCCAGCAGCTTGGCCGGGACTAGCGGGAGGGCATTCAATGAGCAGTTCTTC.

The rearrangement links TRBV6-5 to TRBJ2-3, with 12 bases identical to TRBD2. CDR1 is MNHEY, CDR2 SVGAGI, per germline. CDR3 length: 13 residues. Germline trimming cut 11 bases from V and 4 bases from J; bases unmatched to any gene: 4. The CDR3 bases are TGTGCCGCTAGCGGGAGGGGCGCAGATACGCAGTATTTT. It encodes CAASGRGADTQYF.

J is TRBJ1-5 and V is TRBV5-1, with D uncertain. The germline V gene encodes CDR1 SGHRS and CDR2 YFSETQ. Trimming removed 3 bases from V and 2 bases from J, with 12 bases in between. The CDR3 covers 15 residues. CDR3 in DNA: TGCGCCAGCAGCTACGGCGGATCTGGCAATCAGCCCCAGCATTTT. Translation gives CASSYGGSGNQPQHF.

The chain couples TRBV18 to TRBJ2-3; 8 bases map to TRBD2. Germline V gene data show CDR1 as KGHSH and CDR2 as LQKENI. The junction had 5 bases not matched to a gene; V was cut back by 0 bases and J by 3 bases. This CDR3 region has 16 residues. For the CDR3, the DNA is TGTGCCAGCTCACCACCGGCTAGCGGGTATACAGATACGCAGTATTTT. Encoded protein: CASSPPASGYTDTQYF.

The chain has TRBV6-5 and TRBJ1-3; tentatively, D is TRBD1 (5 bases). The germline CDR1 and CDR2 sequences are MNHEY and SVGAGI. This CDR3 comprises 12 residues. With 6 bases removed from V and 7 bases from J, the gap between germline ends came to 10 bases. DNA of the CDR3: TGTGCCAGCAGGGGGGGGAGGAACACCATATATTTT. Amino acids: CASRGGRNTIYF.

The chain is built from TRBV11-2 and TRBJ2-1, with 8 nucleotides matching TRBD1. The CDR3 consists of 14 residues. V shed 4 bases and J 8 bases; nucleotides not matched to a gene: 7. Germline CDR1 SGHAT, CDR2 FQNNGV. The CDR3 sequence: CASSSGQGSHEQFF. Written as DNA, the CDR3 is TGTGCCAGCAGCTCCGGACAGGGTAGCCATGAGCAGTTCTTC.

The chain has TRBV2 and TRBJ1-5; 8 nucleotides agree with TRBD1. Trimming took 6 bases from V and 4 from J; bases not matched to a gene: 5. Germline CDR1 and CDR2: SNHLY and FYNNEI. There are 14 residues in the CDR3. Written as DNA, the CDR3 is TGTGCCAGCAGACCTAGGACAGGGAATCAGCCCCAGCATTTT. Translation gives CASRPRTGNQPQHF.

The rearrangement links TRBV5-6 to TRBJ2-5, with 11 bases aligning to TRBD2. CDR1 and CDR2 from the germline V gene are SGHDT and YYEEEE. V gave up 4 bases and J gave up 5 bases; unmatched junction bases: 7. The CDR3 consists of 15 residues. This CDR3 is CASSELAGVGETQYF. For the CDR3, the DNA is TGTGCCAGCAGCGAACTAGCGGGAGTCGGGGAGACCCAGTACTTC.

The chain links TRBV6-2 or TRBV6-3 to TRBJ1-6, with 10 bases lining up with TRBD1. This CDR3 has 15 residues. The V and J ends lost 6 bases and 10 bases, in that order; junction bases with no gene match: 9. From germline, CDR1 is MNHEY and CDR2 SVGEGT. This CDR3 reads CASSRPGQGYSPLHF. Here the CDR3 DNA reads TGTGCCAGCAGCCGACCGGGACAGGGGTACTCACCCCTCCACTTT.

CDR3: CASRIGNQPQHF. DNA of the CDR3: TGTGCCAGCAGAATAGGCAATCAGCCCCAGCATTTT. The chain recombines TRBV6-5 with TRBJ1-5; no reliable D call. V was trimmed by 6 bases and J by 2 bases, leaving 5 bases between them. CDR1 and CDR2 from the germline V gene are MNHEY and SVGAGI. CDR3 length: 12 amino acids.

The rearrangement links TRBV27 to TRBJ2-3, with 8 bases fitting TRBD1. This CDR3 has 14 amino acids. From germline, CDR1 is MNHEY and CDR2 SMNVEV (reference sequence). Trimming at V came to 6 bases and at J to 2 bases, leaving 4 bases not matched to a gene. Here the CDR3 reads CASSWTGTTDTQYF. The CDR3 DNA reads TGTGCCAGCAGCTGGACAGGGACCACAGATACGCAGTATTTT.

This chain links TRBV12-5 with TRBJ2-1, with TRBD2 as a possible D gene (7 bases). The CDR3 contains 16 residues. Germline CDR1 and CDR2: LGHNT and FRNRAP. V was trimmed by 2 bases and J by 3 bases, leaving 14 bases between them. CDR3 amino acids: CASGLTQGGGYNEQFF. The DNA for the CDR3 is TGTGCTAGTGGTTTGACACAAGGGGGGGGCTACAATGAGCAGTTCTTC.

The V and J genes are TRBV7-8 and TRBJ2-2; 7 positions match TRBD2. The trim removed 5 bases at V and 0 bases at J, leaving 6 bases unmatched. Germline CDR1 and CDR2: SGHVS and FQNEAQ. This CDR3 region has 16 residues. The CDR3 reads CASSRLGGSNTGELFF. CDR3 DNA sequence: TGTGCCAGCAGCCGCTTGGGGGGGTCGAACACCGGGGAGCTGTTTTTT.

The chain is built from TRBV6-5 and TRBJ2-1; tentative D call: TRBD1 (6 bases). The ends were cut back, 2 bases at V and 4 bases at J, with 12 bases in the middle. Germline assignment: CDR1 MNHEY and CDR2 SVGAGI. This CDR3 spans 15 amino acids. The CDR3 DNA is TGTGCCAGCAGTTACGGGTCAGGGACATACAATGAGCAGTTCTTC. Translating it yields CASSYGSGTYNEQFF.

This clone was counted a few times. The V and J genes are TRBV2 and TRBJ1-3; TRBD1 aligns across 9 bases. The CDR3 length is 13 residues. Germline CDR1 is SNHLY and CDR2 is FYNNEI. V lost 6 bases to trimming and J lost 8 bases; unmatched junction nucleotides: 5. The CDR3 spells CASRKDRGDTIYF. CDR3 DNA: TGTGCCAGCAGAAAGGACAGGGGCGACACCATATATTTT.

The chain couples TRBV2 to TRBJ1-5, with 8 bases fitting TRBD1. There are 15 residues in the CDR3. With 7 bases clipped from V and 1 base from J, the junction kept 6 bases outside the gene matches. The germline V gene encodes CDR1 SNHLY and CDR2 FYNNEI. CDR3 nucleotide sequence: TGTGCCAGCAATCCCGACAGGGGAAGCAATCAGCCCCAGCATTTT. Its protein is CASNPDRGSNQPQHF. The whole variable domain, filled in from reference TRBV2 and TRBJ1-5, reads EPEVTQTPSHQVTQMGQEVILRCVPISNHLYFYWYRQILGQKVEFLVSFYNNEISEKSEIFDDQFSVERPDGSNFTLKIRSTKLEDSAMYFCASNPDRGSNQPQHFGDGTRLSIL.

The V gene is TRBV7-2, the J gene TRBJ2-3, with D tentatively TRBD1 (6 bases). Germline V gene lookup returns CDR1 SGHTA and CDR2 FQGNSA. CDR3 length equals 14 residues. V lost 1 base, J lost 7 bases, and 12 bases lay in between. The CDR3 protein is CASSLVRGENTQYF. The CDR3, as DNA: TGTGCCAGCAGCTTAGTCAGGGGAGAAAATACGCAGTATTTT.

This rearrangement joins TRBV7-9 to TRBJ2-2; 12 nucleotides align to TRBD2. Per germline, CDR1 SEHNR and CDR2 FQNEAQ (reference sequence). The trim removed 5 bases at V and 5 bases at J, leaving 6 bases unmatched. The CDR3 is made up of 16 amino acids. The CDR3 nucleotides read TGTGCCAGCAGCCCCCGACTAGCGGGAGTGACCGGGGAGCTGTTTTTT. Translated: CASSPRLAGVTGELFF.

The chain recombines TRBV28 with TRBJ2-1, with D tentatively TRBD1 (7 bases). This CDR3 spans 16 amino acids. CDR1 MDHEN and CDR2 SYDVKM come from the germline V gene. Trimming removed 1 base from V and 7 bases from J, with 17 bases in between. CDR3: CASSLSLTTGRNEQFF. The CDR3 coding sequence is TGTGCCAGCAGTTTATCCCTTACGACAGGGAGGAATGAGCAGTTCTTC.

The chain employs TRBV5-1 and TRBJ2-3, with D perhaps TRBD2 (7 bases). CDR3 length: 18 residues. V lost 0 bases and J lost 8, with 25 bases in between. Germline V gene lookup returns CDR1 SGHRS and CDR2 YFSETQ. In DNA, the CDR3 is TGCGCCAGCAGCTTGGATCTACGCGGGAGTGGGGGCACGGGTACGCAGTATTTT. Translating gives CASSLDLRGSGGTGTQYF.

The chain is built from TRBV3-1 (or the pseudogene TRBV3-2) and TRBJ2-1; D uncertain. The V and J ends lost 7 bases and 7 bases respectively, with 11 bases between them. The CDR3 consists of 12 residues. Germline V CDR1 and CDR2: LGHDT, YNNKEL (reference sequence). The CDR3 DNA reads TGTGCCAGCACCCTACAAGCGAATGAGCAGTTCTTC. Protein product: CASTLQANEQFF.

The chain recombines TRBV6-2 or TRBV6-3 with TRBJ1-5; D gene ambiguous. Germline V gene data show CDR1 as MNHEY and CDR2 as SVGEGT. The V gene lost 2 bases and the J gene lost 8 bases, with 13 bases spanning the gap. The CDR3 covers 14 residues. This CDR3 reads CASSYPARREPQHF. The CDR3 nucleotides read TGTGCCAGCAGTTACCCAGCGAGGAGGGAGCCCCAGCATTTT.

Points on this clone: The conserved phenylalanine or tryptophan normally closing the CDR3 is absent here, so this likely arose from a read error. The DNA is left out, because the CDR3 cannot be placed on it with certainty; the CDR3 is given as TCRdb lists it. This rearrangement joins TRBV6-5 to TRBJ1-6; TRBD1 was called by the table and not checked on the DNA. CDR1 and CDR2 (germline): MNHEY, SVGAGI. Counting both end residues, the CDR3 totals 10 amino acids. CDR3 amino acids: CASSYSLGQY.